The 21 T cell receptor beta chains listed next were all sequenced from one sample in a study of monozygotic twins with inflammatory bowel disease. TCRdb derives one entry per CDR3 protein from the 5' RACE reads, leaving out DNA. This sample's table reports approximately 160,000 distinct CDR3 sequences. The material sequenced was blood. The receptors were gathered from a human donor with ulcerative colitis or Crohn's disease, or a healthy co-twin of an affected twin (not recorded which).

CDR3 residues: CASSLRSGTGVEKLFF. This chain uses TRBV27 with TRBJ1-4; TCRdb's assignment of TRBD1 cannot be checked, as there is no DNA. CDR3 length equals 16 residues. Germline assignment: CDR1 MNHEY and CDR2 SMNVEV (reference sequence).

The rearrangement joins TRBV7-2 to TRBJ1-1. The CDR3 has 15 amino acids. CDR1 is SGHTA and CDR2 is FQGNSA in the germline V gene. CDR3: CASSSEAVLNTEAFF.

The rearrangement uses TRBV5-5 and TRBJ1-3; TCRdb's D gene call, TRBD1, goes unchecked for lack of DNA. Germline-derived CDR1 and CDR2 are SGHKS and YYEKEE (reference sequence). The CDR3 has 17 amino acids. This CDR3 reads CASSLAPQGTFGNTIYF.

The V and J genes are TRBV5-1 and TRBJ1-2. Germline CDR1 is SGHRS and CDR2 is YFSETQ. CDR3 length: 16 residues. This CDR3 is CASSLEAARVGYGYTF.

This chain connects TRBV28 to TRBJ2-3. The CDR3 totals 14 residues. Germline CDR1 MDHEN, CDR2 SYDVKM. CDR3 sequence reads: CASSFLKVADTQYF.

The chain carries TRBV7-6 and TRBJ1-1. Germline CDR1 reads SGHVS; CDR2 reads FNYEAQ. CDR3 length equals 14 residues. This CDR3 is CASSSPTVNTEAFF.

The CDR3 loop is CASSHGLIGEKLFF. V and J are TRBV5-1 and TRBJ1-4. The CDR3 spans 14 residues. From germline, CDR1 is SGHRS and CDR2 YFSETQ.

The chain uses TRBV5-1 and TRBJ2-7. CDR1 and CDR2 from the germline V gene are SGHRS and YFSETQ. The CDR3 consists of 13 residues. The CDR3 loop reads CASSLAQTYEQYF.

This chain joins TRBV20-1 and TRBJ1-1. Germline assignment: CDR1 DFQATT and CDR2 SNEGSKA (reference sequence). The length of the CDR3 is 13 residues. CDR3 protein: CSASPGGDTEAFF.

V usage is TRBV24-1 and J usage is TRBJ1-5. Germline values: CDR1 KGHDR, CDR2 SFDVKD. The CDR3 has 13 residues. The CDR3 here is CATSEGLRQPQHF.

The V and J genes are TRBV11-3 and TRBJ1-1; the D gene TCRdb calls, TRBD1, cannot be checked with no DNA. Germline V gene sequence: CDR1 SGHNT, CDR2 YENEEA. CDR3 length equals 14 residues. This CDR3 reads CASKPGQGAGEAFF.

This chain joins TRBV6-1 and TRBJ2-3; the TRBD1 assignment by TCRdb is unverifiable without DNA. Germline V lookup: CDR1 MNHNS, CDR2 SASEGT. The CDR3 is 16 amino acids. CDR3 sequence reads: CASTAGTRYGTDTQYF.

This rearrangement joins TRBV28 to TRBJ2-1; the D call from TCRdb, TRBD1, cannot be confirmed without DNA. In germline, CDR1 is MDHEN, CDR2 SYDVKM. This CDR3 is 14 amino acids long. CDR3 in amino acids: CAIAGRGSYNEQFF.

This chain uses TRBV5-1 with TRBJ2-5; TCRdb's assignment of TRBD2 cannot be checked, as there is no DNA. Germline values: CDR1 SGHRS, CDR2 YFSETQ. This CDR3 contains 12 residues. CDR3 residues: CASNGGAGTQYF.

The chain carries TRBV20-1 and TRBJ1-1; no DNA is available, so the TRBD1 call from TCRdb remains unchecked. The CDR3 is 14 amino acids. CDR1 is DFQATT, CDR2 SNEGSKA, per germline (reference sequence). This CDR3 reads CSARATDRATEAFF.

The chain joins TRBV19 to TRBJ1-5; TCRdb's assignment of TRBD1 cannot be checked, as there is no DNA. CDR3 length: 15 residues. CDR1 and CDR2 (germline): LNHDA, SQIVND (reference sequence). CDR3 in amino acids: CASTTGTASNQPQHF.

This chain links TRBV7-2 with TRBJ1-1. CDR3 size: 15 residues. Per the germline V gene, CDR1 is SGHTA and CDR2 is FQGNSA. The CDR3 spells CASSLEIAAGTEAFF.

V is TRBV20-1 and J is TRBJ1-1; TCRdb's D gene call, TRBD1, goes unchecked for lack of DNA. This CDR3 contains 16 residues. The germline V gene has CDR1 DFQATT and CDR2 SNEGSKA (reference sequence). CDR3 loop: CSASRPGGPMNTEAFF.

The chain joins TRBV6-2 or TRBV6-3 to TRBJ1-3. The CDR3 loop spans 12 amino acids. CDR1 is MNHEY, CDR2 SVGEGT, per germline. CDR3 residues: CASSYTGNTIYF.

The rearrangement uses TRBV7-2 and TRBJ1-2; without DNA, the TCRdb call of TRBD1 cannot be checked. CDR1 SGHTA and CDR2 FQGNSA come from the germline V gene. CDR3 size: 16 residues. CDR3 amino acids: CASSKRQGAAVYGYTF.

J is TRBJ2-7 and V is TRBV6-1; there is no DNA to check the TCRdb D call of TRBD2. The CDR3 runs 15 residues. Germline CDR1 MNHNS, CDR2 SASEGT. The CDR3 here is CASSESPSGAYEQYF.